A single sample is the source of the 11 T cell receptor beta chains below, sequenced in a study of shared clonotypes between healthy human individuals. The data were produced by immunoSEQ multiplex PCR, yet TCRdb's version contains in-frame clones alone and is incomplete. Found here are roughly 490,000 clones, about three quarters of them singletons; the top ten hold approximately 12%. Sequencing was done on a sample of PBMCs. These receptors came from a woman in her forties in good health. Some clones in this sample may be carry-over from other donors' samples.

The rearrangement links TRBV29-1 to TRBJ2-3; the match to TRBD2 covers 10 bases. V trimming: 6 bases; J trimming: 1 base; junction bases outside the gene matches: 7. Looked up from germline, CDR1 is SQVTM and CDR2 is ANQGSEA. CDR3 length: 15 residues. The CDR3 DNA follows: TGCAGCGTCGGAGCCGGGACTAGCGGCACAGATACGCAGTATTTT. Translating it yields CSVGAGTSGTDTQYF.

This sequence joins TRBV9 and TRBJ2-7, with 8 bases fitting TRBD1. J was trimmed by 6 bases and V by 0 bases; bases with no gene match: 8. Germline values: CDR1 SGDLS, CDR2 YYNGEE. The CDR3 is made up of 15 amino acids. CDR3 DNA: TGTGCCAGCAGCGTAGCGGGACAGGCCCGTGGCGAGCAGTACTTC. This translates into CASSVAGQARGEQYF.

This chain joins TRBV7-2 and TRBJ2-7; D not certain. Between the trimmed V and J ends, which lost 5 bases and 2 bases, there was a span of 4 bases. The CDR3 covers 11 residues. Germline V lookup: CDR1 SGHTA, CDR2 FQGNSA. The CDR3 DNA is TGTGCCAGCAGCGGGGCCTACGAGCAGTACTTC. Translated, it gives CASSGAYEQYF. Combining the CDR3 with reference TRBV7-2 and TRBJ2-7 gives the whole variable domain GAGVSQSPSNKVTEKGKDVELRCDPISGHTALYWYRQSLGQGLEFLIYFQGNSAPDKSGLPSDRFSAERTGGSVSTLTIQRTQQEDSAVYLCASSGAYEQYFGPGTRLTVT.

The V and J genes are TRBV5-1 and TRBJ2-7; D is perhaps TRBD2 (6 bases). Trimming shortened V by 4 bases and J by 2 bases, and 13 bases separated the two germline ends. This CDR3 region has 14 residues. Germline V gene data show CDR1 as SGHRS and CDR2 as YFSETQ. The CDR3 DNA follows: TGCGCCAGCAGCGCCACTGGCGGGACCTACGAGCAGTACTTC. Residues: CASSATGGTYEQYF.

V is TRBV4-3 and J is TRBJ2-3; D ambiguous. Germline CDR1 is LGHNA and CDR2 is YSLEER. The CDR3 contains 15 residues. The V and J ends lost 0 bases and 1 base respectively, with 8 bases between them. The CDR3 sequence is CASSQDGWGTDTQYF. CDR3 nucleotides: TGCGCCAGCAGCCAAGATGGTTGGGGCACAGATACGCAGTATTTT.

The chain couples TRBV6-1 to TRBJ2-7, with D possibly matching TRBD1 (5 bases). Trimming stripped 0 bases from V and 5 bases from J, with 11 bases between. The CDR3 extends over 14 amino acids. Germline V gene lookup returns CDR1 MNHNS and CDR2 SASEGT. CDR3 DNA sequence: TGTGCCAGCAGTGAAGCGGAAGGGGTTGACGAGCAGTACTTC. Amino acid sequence: CASSEAEGVDEQYF.

The J gene is TRBJ2-7, the V gene TRBV28, with unresolved D. Germline CDR1 MDHEN, CDR2 SYDVKM. The CDR3 runs 13 residues. V dropped 8 bases and J dropped 6 bases, with 17 bases sitting between them. As DNA, the CDR3 is TGTGCCAGCGGGATCGCCCATGGTAGCGAGCAGTACTTC. Its translation is CASGIAHGSEQYF.

This clone has ten or more counts. This CDR3 is also generated by other DNA sequences in the sample. CDR3 amino acids: CAWETKETQYF. CDR3 sequence (DNA): TGTGCCTGGGAAACAAAAGAGACCCAGTACTTC. The chain combines TRBV30 with TRBJ2-5; D not certain. The V gene lost 5 bases and the J gene lost 3 bases, with 7 bases spanning the gap. Looked up from germline, CDR1 is GTSNPN and CDR2 is SVGIG (reference sequence). CDR3 length equals 11 residues.

The gene calls are TRBV14 and TRBJ2-3; 7 nucleotides agree with TRBD2. This CDR3 has 15 amino acids. Per the germline V gene, CDR1 is SGHDN and CDR2 is FVKESK. After removal of 6 bases from V and 2 bases from J, the junction contained 8 bases not matched to a gene. Here the CDR3 reads CASSRSGALTDTQYF. The CDR3 nucleotides are TGTGCCAGCAGTCGCAGCGGGGCACTCACAGATACGCAGTATTTT.

This clone came up a few times. V and J are TRBV20-1 and TRBJ2-4, with TRBD2 as a possible D gene (6 bases). CDR3 size: 11 residues. CDR1 is DFQATT, CDR2 SNEGSKA, per germline (reference sequence). The V gene lost 7 bases and the J gene lost 11 bases, with 15 bases spanning the gap. CDR3 loop: CSGGGEEVQYF. CDR3 nucleotide sequence: TGCAGTGGGGGCGGGGAAGAGGTTCAGTACTTC.

The gene calls are TRBV9 and TRBJ2-1; the D gene is possibly TRBD2 (5 bases). The CDR3 consists of 13 residues. V was trimmed by 3 bases and J by 8 bases, leaving 12 bases between them. The V gene's germline CDR1 is SGDLS and CDR2 YYNGEE. CDR3 residues: CASSGPYSDEQFF. The CDR3 nucleotides read TGTGCCAGCAGCGGCCCATATAGCGATGAGCAGTTCTTC.